The 21 T cell receptor beta chains below all came from one sample that was sequenced in a study of T-cell memory formation after mild COVID-19. TCRdb re-derived calls from the 5' RACE reads in MiXCR, one entry per CDR3 protein. Altogether around 510,000 distinct CDR3 sequences are present, approximately 21% being singletons, with the ten largest covering around 8.4%. Sequenced input: PBMCs or a T cell subset sorted from them (not recorded which). Source of these receptors: an adult woman who had mild COVID-19 (a few samples of this study predate the infection). Cell type and time point are not known.

The gene calls are TRBV5-1 and TRBJ2-7, with D perhaps TRBD1 (6 bases). V lost 4 bases and J 3 bases, leaving 17 bases between the germline ends. Germline assignment: CDR1 SGHRS and CDR2 YFSETQ. The CDR3 covers 15 residues. The CDR3 is CASSAVPRGFYEQYF. The CDR3, as DNA: TGCGCCAGCAGCGCTGTCCCAAGGGGGTTCTACGAGCAGTACTTC.

The sample holds a few counts of this clonotype. V gene TRBV7-6 combines with J gene TRBJ1-6; 9 bases agree with TRBD1. Per germline, CDR1 SGHVS and CDR2 FNYEAQ. There are 15 residues in the CDR3. J was trimmed by 7 bases and V by 5 bases; bases with no gene match: 6. The CDR3 nucleotides read TGTGCCAGCAGCCGCGGGGACAGGGCGAATTCACCCCTCCACTTT. Translation: CASSRGDRANSPLHF.

This clonotype was seen a few times. The genes are TRBV14 and TRBJ2-4; D unresolved. V lost 1 base and J 9 bases, leaving 10 bases between the germline ends. The CDR3 runs 13 residues. Germline CDR1 is SGHDN and CDR2 is FVKESK. The CDR3: CASSQAGSSIQYF. CDR3 in DNA: TGTGCCAGCAGCCAAGCGGGCAGCTCCATTCAGTACTTC. The whole variable domain, filled in from reference TRBV14 and TRBJ2-4, reads EAGVTQFPSHSVIEKGQTVTLRCDPISGHDNLYWYRRVMGKEIKFLLHFVKESKQDESGMPNNRFLAERTGGTYSTLKVQPAELEDSGVYFCASSQAGSSIQYFGAGTRLSVL.

The table lists this clonotype with a few counts. The chain combines TRBV19 with TRBJ1-1; TRBD1 aligns across 8 bases. Germline V gives CDR1 LNHDA, CDR2 SQIVND (reference sequence). The ends lost 2 bases at V and 5 bases at J; junction bases unmatched: 10. This CDR3 is built from 16 residues. The CDR3 loop reads CASSISFWTGPTEAFF. The CDR3 DNA reads TGTGCCAGTAGTATATCCTTCTGGACAGGGCCGACTGAAGCTTTCTTT.

CDR3 nucleotides: TGCAGTGCTGGCGGGGGCAGGGGGTCCTACGAGCAGTACTTC. Protein sequence: CSAGGGRGSYEQYF. The rearrangement uses TRBV20-1 and TRBJ2-7; D possibly matches TRBD1 or TRBD2 (7 bases each). Germline-derived CDR1 and CDR2 are DFQATT and SNEGSKA (reference sequence). This CDR3 contains 14 residues. Deletions cut 5 bases from V and 1 base from J, with 15 bases between.

This clonotype was found a few times. The gene calls are TRBV25-1 and TRBJ1-2, with a weak D call TRBD1 (6 bases). Germline lookup yields CDR1 MGHDK and CDR2 SYGVNS. V lost 3 bases to trimming and J lost 6 bases, with 14 bases between them. CDR3 length: 14 residues. The CDR3 loop reads CASSDSRGANGYTF. The CDR3 bases are TGTGCCAGCAGTGATTCACGGGGGGCGAATGGCTACACCTTC.

The rearrangement links TRBV12-3 or TRBV12-4 to TRBJ1-1; D is perhaps TRBD1 (5 bases). V lost 7 bases and J lost 3, with 9 bases in between. CDR3 length equals 12 residues. The CDR3: CASTRGDTEAFF. Here the CDR3 DNA reads TGTGCCAGCACCCGAGGGGACACTGAAGCTTTCTTT.

The chain joins TRBV12-3 or TRBV12-4 to TRBJ1-2; possible D gene TRBD1, 5 bases. The CDR3 is 16 residues long. V lost 6 bases and J lost 1, with 18 bases in between. CDR3 in DNA: TGTGCCAGCAGCAGGACACAGGCCGCTTTTAACTATGGCTACACCTTC. Protein product: CASSRTQAAFNYGYTF.

The gene calls are TRBV19 and TRBJ2-1, with 7 bases aligning to TRBD1. The CDR3 length is 18 residues. The V gene end was trimmed by 6 bases and the J gene end by 2 bases; junction bases not matched to a gene: 16. CDR1 and CDR2 (germline): LNHDA, SQIVND (reference sequence). CDR3 sequence (DNA): TGTGCCAGTAGCAAAAGAGGGGCCGGGACAGAAACCTACAATGAGCAGTTCTTC. Translation: CASSKRGAGTETYNEQFF.

The CDR3 reads CASRYDRGPYEQYF. CDR3 nucleotide sequence: TGCGCCAGCAGGTACGACAGGGGTCCCTACGAGCAGTACTTC. The chain joins TRBV5-1 to TRBJ2-7, with TRBD1 identical over 8 bases. Unmatched junction bases numbered 6, after V lost 5 bases and J lost 2 bases. The germline gives CDR1 SGHRS, CDR2 YFSETQ. The CDR3 covers 14 residues.

This clonotype turned up a few times. This rearrangement joins TRBV18 to TRBJ1-1, with D unresolved. Germline values: CDR1 KGHSH, CDR2 LQKENI. CDR3 length: 15 residues. The germline V and J ends were trimmed by 3 bases and 2 bases, with 13 bases remaining between them. This CDR3 is CASSPRAGYNTEAFF. Written as DNA, the CDR3 is TGTGCCAGCTCACCGAGGGCGGGATACAACACTGAAGCTTTCTTT.

This chain links TRBV12-3 or TRBV12-4 with TRBJ1-4, with 10 positions matching TRBD1. Trimming took 6 bases from V and 8 from J; bases not matched to a gene: 6. This CDR3 contains 14 residues. For the CDR3, the DNA is TGTGCCAGCAGCCTCGGGACAGGGGAAGAAAAACTGTTTTTT. Protein: CASSLGTGEEKLFF.

The rearrangement links TRBV29-1 to TRBJ2-3; the D is unclear. CDR1 and CDR2 from the germline V gene are SQVTM and ANQGSEA. V lost 4 bases to trimming and J lost 0 bases, with 8 bases between them. This CDR3 has 13 residues. The CDR3 reads CSVAAPSTDTQYF. DNA for the CDR3: TGCAGCGTTGCAGCACCCAGCACAGATACGCAGTATTTT.

This clonotype was detected only a few times. The chain employs TRBV12-3 or TRBV12-4 and TRBJ2-2; no definite D call. The V end lost 3 bases, the J end lost 0 bases, and 20 bases lay between the germline ends. This CDR3 has 19 amino acids. The CDR3 DNA reads as TGTGCCAGCAGTTTGGTCTCCTCGAGGTCACGTCCGAACACCGGGGAGCTGTTTTTT. This gives the protein CASSLVSSRSRPNTGELFF.

This clonotype has only a few counts. The chain employs TRBV6-5 and TRBJ1-3; 9 bases map to TRBD1. This CDR3 comprises 17 residues. Germline V gene lookup returns CDR1 MNHEY and CDR2 SVGAGI. The trim removed 1 base at V and 2 bases at J, leaving 6 bases unmatched. The CDR3 loop is CASSYFGQGPTGNTIYF. The CDR3, as DNA: TGTGCCAGCAGTTACTTCGGACAGGGGCCCACTGGAAACACCATATATTTT.

The chain carries TRBV5-5 and TRBJ2-7; TRBD1 agrees at 7 bases. CDR1 and CDR2 from the germline V gene are SGHKS and YYEKEE (reference sequence). Losses at the gene ends were 4 bases for V and 6 bases for J; bases not matched to a gene: 13. The CDR3 totals 15 residues. The CDR3 here is CASSPDRESSLEQYF. The CDR3 nucleotides read TGTGCCAGCAGCCCAGACAGGGAGTCAAGTCTCGAGCAGTACTTC.

The chain joins TRBV6-2 or TRBV6-3 to TRBJ2-7; no definite D call. In germline, CDR1 is MNHEY, CDR2 SVGEGT. This CDR3 comprises 12 residues. The V end lost 8 bases, the J end lost 4 bases, and 12 bases lay between the germline ends. CDR3 nucleotide sequence: TGTGCCAGCGGGCAGGTGAGGTACGAGCAGTACTTC. This translates into CASGQVRYEQYF.

The V call is TRBV7-9, the J call TRBJ2-7; 10 bases line up with TRBD2. Germline V gene lookup returns CDR1 SEHNR and CDR2 FQNEAQ (reference sequence). This CDR3 comprises 19 residues. V was pared by 5 bases and J by 2 bases, with 18 bases of the junction left unmatched. The CDR3 spells CASSTTSGVSELLPYEQYF. The CDR3 bases are TGTGCCAGCAGCACTACTAGCGGGGTATCCGAATTATTACCCTACGAGCAGTACTTC.

J is TRBJ2-5 and V is TRBV12-3 or TRBV12-4; tentatively, D is TRBD1 or TRBD2 (5 bases each). The CDR3 length is 14 residues. The germline V and J ends were trimmed by 8 bases and 1 base, with 14 bases remaining between them. CDR3 protein: CASRLGPSQETQYF. The CDR3 DNA reads TGTGCCAGCCGTCTGGGACCTAGCCAAGAGACCCAGTACTTC.

The rearrangement uses TRBV20-1 and TRBJ2-4; 9 bases are shared with TRBD2. The ends lost 0 bases at V and 7 bases at J; junction bases unmatched: 16. Germline-derived CDR1 and CDR2 are DFQATT and SNEGSKA (reference sequence). This CDR3 comprises 18 residues. The CDR3 reads CSARDTVGGRAPGNIQYF. CDR3 sequence (DNA): TGCAGTGCTAGAGATACCGTGGGCGGGAGGGCGCCTGGGAACATTCAGTACTTC.

There are many counts of this clonotype. This rearrangement joins TRBV13 to TRBJ2-1, with 10 positions matching TRBD2. V was clipped by 4 bases and J by 2 bases; unmatched bases: 17. Germline CDR1 PRHDT, CDR2 FYEKMQ (reference sequence). There are 20 residues in the CDR3. The CDR3 DNA reads TGTGCCAGCAGCTCCACTCTAGTAGCGGGGGGACATAAGACCTACAATGAGCAGTTCTTC. Its translation is CASSSTLVAGGHKTYNEQFF.